This TCR beta chain was captured in a study of blood T cell repertoires in COVID-19. On the study more broadly: From T cells, B-cell-depleted T cells, or PBMCs came the material, which was cDNA or gDNA.

Some clones are missing from TCRdb's copy, which holds only in-frame ones; the method was immunoSEQ multiplex PCR. The sample lists about 80,000 clones; around 88% were seen once. Germline values: CDR1 LGHDT, CDR2 YNNKEL (reference sequence). The CDR3 contains 15 residues. J gave up 5 bases and V 2 bases, and 4 bases lay outside the gene matches. This clone has only a few counts. What was sequenced was peripheral blood. The chain links TRBV3-1 (or the pseudogene TRBV3-2) to TRBJ2-1; 9 bases map to TRBD2. The sequence derives from a woman of 80 years or more with acute or convalescent COVID-19. The CDR3 region has the DNA TGTGCCAGCAGCCAACTAGCGGGGACTCACAATGAGCAGTTCTTC. Translating it yields CASSQLAGTHNEQFF.